These 25 T cell receptor beta chains came from one sample sequenced in a study of blood T cell repertoires in COVID-19. Generated by immunoSEQ multiplex PCR, the TCRdb table keeps only in-frame clones and is missing some. This table holds some 51,000 clones, around 90% found once. Specimen: peripheral blood. The receptors shown here come from a human donor with active COVID-19. The donor label of this sample is uncertain.

The chain carries TRBV28 and TRBJ2-7, with D possibly TRBD1 on 6 matching bases. The germline CDR1 and CDR2 sequences are MDHEN and SYDVKM. V lost 3 bases and J 3 bases, leaving 15 bases between the germline ends. The CDR3 totals 15 residues. CDR3 sequence reads: CASSLFGQTSYEQYF. The CDR3 nucleotides are TGTGCCAGCAGTTTGTTCGGACAGACCAGCTACGAGCAGTACTTC. Full variable domain (rest looked up from reference TRBV28 and TRBJ2-7): DVKVTQSSRYLVKRTGEKVFLECVQDMDHENMFWYRQDPGLGLRLIYFSYDVKMKEKGDIPEGYSVSREKKERFSLILESASTNQTSMYLCASSLFGQTSYEQYFGPGTRLTVT.

The gene calls are TRBV7-8 and TRBJ2-1; 12 bases align to TRBD2. This CDR3 has 18 residues. Germline lookup yields CDR1 SGHVS and CDR2 FQNEAQ. V lost 5 bases to trimming and J lost 9 bases; unmatched junction nucleotides: 17. CDR3 sequence reads: CASSPQRGLAGGRGEQFF. Written as DNA, the CDR3 is TGTGCCAGCAGCCCCCAGAGGGGCCTAGCGGGAGGGCGTGGTGAGCAGTTCTTC.

The chain carries TRBV14 and TRBJ2-7; D is possibly TRBD1 (6 bases). The CDR3 covers 13 residues. V dropped 0 bases and J dropped 4 bases, with 7 bases sitting between them. CDR1 and CDR2 from the germline V gene are SGHDN and FVKESK. Here the CDR3 reads CASSQERGYEQYF. CDR3 in DNA: TGTGCCAGCAGCCAAGAAAGGGGGTACGAGCAGTACTTC.

The V call is TRBV18, the J call TRBJ2-7; 10 positions match TRBD1. V gave up 6 bases and J gave up 4 bases; unmatched junction bases: 12. Germline V gene data show CDR1 as KGHSH and CDR2 as LQKENI. The CDR3 extends over 16 amino acids. The CDR3, as DNA: TGTGCCAGCTCCAAGTCCATCGGGACAGGGGCTTACGAGCAGTACTTC. This gives the protein CASSKSIGTGAYEQYF.

The chain uses TRBV29-1 and TRBJ2-7; 10 nucleotides align to TRBD2. Per germline, CDR1 SQVTM and CDR2 ANQGSEA. CDR3 size: 15 residues. The J segment lost 1 base and the V segment lost 0 bases, leaving 3 bases of the junction unmatched. The CDR3 reads CSVEEVGLASYEQYF. CDR3 bases: TGCAGCGTTGAAGAGGTGGGACTAGCGTCCTACGAGCAGTACTTC.

This clone has only one observation. This rearrangement joins TRBV7-9 to TRBJ2-2; no clear D. CDR3 size: 15 residues. Trimming shortened V by 5 bases and J by 2 bases, and 12 bases separated the two germline ends. Looked up from germline, CDR1 is SEHNR and CDR2 is FQNEAQ (reference sequence). The CDR3 nucleotides read TGTGCCAGCAGCCCTACGACTCCAAACACCGGGGAGCTGTTTTTT. This encodes CASSPTTPNTGELFF.

This clone was seen once. This chain joins TRBV9 and TRBJ2-5, with TRBD2 identical over 10 bases. The junction had 5 bases not matched to a gene; V was cut back by 4 bases and J by 2 bases. The CDR3 covers 15 residues. CDR1 is SGDLS and CDR2 is YYNGEE in the germline V gene. CDR3 sequence reads: CASSSISGGQETQYF. The CDR3 coding sequence is TGTGCCAGCAGCTCAATTAGCGGGGGGCAAGAGACCCAGTACTTC.

The CDR3 protein is CASSPTGPPYEQYF. CDR3 nucleotides: TGTGCCAGCAGCCCGACAGGGCCCCCCTACGAGCAGTACTTC. The chain uses TRBV7-3 and TRBJ2-7; 7 bases agree with TRBD1. Germline V gives CDR1 SGHTA, CDR2 FQGTGA. The length of the CDR3 is 14 residues. The V gene end was trimmed by 5 bases and the J gene end by 2 bases; junction bases not matched to a gene: 6.

The chain employs TRBV7-8 and TRBJ2-3, with no clear D. The V end lost 4 bases, the J end lost 0 bases, and 20 bases lay between the germline ends. The CDR3 totals 18 residues. Germline V gene sequence: CDR1 SGHVS, CDR2 FQNEAQ. CDR3 region: CASSSPRESQRSTDTQYF. The CDR3 DNA is TGTGCCAGCAGCTCCCCACGAGAGTCCCAGAGGAGCACAGATACGCAGTATTTT.

The rearrangement links TRBV10-3 to TRBJ2-2; tentative D call: TRBD1 (5 bases). V was shortened by 7 bases and J by 6 bases, with 12 bases between the two germline ends. Germline CDR1 reads ENHRY; CDR2 reads SYGVKD. The CDR3 loop spans 13 amino acids. In DNA, the CDR3 is TGTGCCATCACCCAGGGTTCCGCCGGGGAGCTGTTTTTT. Encoded protein: CAITQGSAGELFF.

This clone was picked up a small number of times. The V call is TRBV19, the J call TRBJ1-2; D might be TRBD1 (5 bases). Trimming shortened V by 0 bases and J by 6 bases, and 14 bases separated the two germline ends. Per germline, CDR1 LNHDA and CDR2 SQIVND (reference sequence). This CDR3 contains 15 residues. The DNA of the CDR3 is TGTGCCAGTAGTATAGATCGCGGCAGGGCCAATGGCTACACCTTC. Translated: CASSIDRGRANGYTF.

This rearrangement joins TRBV28 to TRBJ2-4, with D tentatively TRBD1 (6 bases). Trimming cost V 3 bases and J 2 bases, with 11 bases left between them. Germline values: CDR1 MDHEN, CDR2 SYDVKM. CDR3 length: 15 residues. This chain's CDR3 is CASSFWQGTKNIQYF. As DNA, the CDR3 is TGTGCCAGCAGTTTTTGGCAGGGGACCAAAAACATTCAGTACTTC.

The chain recombines TRBV11-2 with TRBJ1-2, with a tentative D call TRBD1 (5 bases). This CDR3 is built from 13 residues. Germline CDR1 and CDR2: SGHAT and FQNNGV. The ends were cut back, 5 bases at V and 8 bases at J, with 15 bases in the middle. The CDR3 protein is CASSLIGHDGYTF. The CDR3 DNA is TGTGCCAGCAGCCTGATCGGACATGACGGCTACACCTTC.

The chain combines TRBV27 with TRBJ2-1, with 8 bases lining up with TRBD1. The V gene end was trimmed by 2 bases and the J gene end by 4 bases; junction bases not matched to a gene: 4. This CDR3 comprises 15 residues. In germline, CDR1 is MNHEY, CDR2 SMNVEV (reference sequence). CDR3 DNA: TGTGCCAGCAGTTTAGTTGGACAGGGATACAATGAGCAGTTCTTC. It translates to CASSLVGQGYNEQFF.

The chain combines TRBV28 with TRBJ2-1; TRBD2 is a possible D gene (5 bases). Trimming stripped 3 bases from V and 7 bases from J, with 13 bases between. Germline CDR1 MDHEN, CDR2 SYDVKM. The CDR3 has 14 residues. CDR3 in amino acids: CASSLRAGRNEQFF. CDR3 sequence (DNA): TGTGCCAGCAGTTTGAGGGCCGGGCGGAATGAGCAGTTCTTC.

The rearrangement links TRBV5-6 to TRBJ2-7; TRBD1 might be the D (6 bases). V shed 4 bases and J shed 3 bases, with 29 bases lying between them. Germline CDR1 SGHDT, CDR2 YYEEEE. The CDR3 sequence is 19 residues long. This CDR3 reads CASSARTGTREQNFYEQYF. The CDR3 DNA reads as TGTGCCAGCAGCGCACGCACCGGGACACGGGAACAAAATTTCTACGAGCAGTACTTC.

The CDR3 loop is CASSPSRGQTNEKLFF. The CDR3 coding sequence is TGTGCCAGCAGCCCTTCCAGGGGGCAGACTAATGAAAAACTGTTTTTT. The chain uses TRBV7-6 and TRBJ1-4; 8 nucleotides line up with TRBD1. The CDR3 is made up of 16 amino acids. V lost 5 bases, J lost 2 bases, and 7 bases stayed unmatched. Germline V CDR1 and CDR2: SGHVS, FNYEAQ.

CDR3 sequence reads: CASSVGGGGSDTQYF. The DNA of the CDR3 is TGTGCCAGCAGCGTAGGGGGCGGGGGATCAGATACGCAGTATTTT. V gene TRBV9 combines with J gene TRBJ2-3; TRBD2 aligns across 7 bases. The germline CDR1 and CDR2 sequences are SGDLS and YYNGEE. The J segment lost 4 bases and the V segment lost 0 bases, leaving 5 bases of the junction unmatched. This CDR3 region has 15 residues.

The J gene is TRBJ2-3, the V gene TRBV4-1; D possibly corresponds to TRBD2 (8 bases). The CDR3 runs to 18 residues. V lost 4 bases and J lost 2, with 22 bases in between. CDR1 MGHRA and CDR2 YSYEKL come from the germline V gene. CDR3 protein: CASSPSGGGARVTDTQYF. The CDR3 DNA reads TGCGCCAGCAGCCCATCGGGAGGGGGCGCGAGAGTCACAGATACGCAGTATTTT.

The J gene is TRBJ1-6, the V gene TRBV6-5; 8 bases agree with TRBD1. Germline assignment: CDR1 MNHEY and CDR2 SVGAGI. CDR3 length equals 16 residues. The V segment lost 2 bases and the J segment 7 bases; nucleotides outside the gene matches: 7. The CDR3: CASSYTRTGRNSPLHF. The CDR3 nucleotides read TGTGCCAGCAGTTACACCCGGACAGGGCGGAATTCACCCCTCCACTTT.

The chain uses TRBV19 and TRBJ2-3; D remains ambiguous. Germline lookup yields CDR1 LNHDA and CDR2 SQIVND (reference sequence). The CDR3 consists of 12 residues. Trimming removed 8 bases from V and 5 bases from J, with 11 bases in between. CDR3 nucleotides: TGTGCCAGTCAGCCCCCGGGAGATACGCAGTATTTT. Translation gives CASQPPGDTQYF.

The rearrangement joins TRBV19 to TRBJ2-5; D is undetermined. V shed 3 bases and J shed 1 base, with 12 bases lying between them. This CDR3 is 15 amino acids long. CDR1 is LNHDA, CDR2 SQIVND, per germline (reference sequence). Written as DNA, the CDR3 is TGTGCCAGTAGTATCAATCGGGTTACCCAAGAGACCCAGTACTTC. It yields the protein CASSINRVTQETQYF.

J is TRBJ1-4 and V is TRBV7-6; 7 bases line up with TRBD1. CDR3 length equals 15 residues. Germline loops: CDR1 SGHVS, CDR2 FNYEAQ. V trimming: 1 base; J trimming: 6 bases; junction bases outside the gene matches: 5. The CDR3 region has the DNA TGTGCCAGCAGCTTAGAGGGGGCAGGAGATGAAAAACTGTTTTTT. Translation gives CASSLEGAGDEKLFF. The entire variable domain, with the rest obtained from reference TRBV7-6 and TRBJ1-4, is as follows: GAGVSQSPRYKVTKRGQDVALRCDPISGHVSLYWYRQALGQGPEFLTYFNYEAQQDKSGLPNDRFSAERPEGSISTLTIQRTEQRDSAMYRCASSLEGAGDEKLFFGSGTQLSVL.

This clone occurred once. The chain combines TRBV19 with TRBJ1-2; D is undetermined. The V gene lost 3 bases and the J gene lost 4 bases, with 12 bases spanning the gap. The length of the CDR3 is 14 residues. Germline V lookup: CDR1 LNHDA, CDR2 SQIVND (reference sequence). This chain's CDR3 is CASSISLPVYGYTF. CDR3 nucleotides: TGTGCCAGTAGTATTAGCCTCCCGGTCTATGGCTACACCTTC.

This clone appeared a single time. V usage is TRBV4-1 and J usage is TRBJ2-1; 7 bases are a match to TRBD2. The J segment lost 10 bases and the V segment lost 0 bases, leaving 9 bases of the junction unmatched. CDR3 length: 15 residues. Germline values: CDR1 MGHRA, CDR2 YSYEKL. The CDR3 nucleotides are TGCGCCAGCAGCCAAGAAAGCTGGGAGGGCGGGGAGCAGTTCTTC. This codes for CASSQESWEGGEQFF.